This T cell receptor (beta chain) was recovered during a study of shared clonotypes between healthy human individuals. Notes on the study in general: Sorted-subset sequencing, rarefaction showed, was incomplete despite large depth.

TCRdb's table, derived via immunoSEQ multiplex PCR, lists solely in-frame clones and lacks some. This sample yields a few million clones, of which roughly 95% are seen a single time; roughly 0.13% belongs to the top ten. CDR1 is MNHNS and CDR2 is SASEGT in the germline V gene. This CDR3 contains 19 residues. V lost 4 bases to trimming and J lost 0 bases, with 21 bases between them. Each donor was a Caucasian adult residing in Nashville, Tennessee. Concerning this clone: Its specificity is not known.

This chain links TRBV6-1 with TRBJ1-4; D is perhaps TRBD1 (6 bases). The specimen was naive CD4+ T cells sorted from blood. The subset is: CD45RA+ positively selected. This receptor was taken from a young man in good health. The chain's CDR3 is CASSVQTGHLAATNEKLFF. The CDR3 DNA sequence: TGTGCCAGCAGTGTCCAAACAGGGCACCTTGCGGCAACTAATGAAAAACTGTTTTTT.